The entry below describes one T cell receptor beta chain. Its specificity is not known. This specimen comes from a study of T cell repertoires in cytomegalovirus infection. Study-wide context: In public TCR beta signatures, there were indications of both CMV infection and matching HLA type.

Study-level findings and limits: The study found HLA-C-restricted CMV-specific TCR beta clonotypes dominating the ex vivo response. Using cumulative public TCR beta family frequency, the authors identified those who carried CMV together with the relevant HLA.

The CDR3 spans 13 residues. The V end lost 3 bases, the J end lost 4 bases, and 10 bases lay between the germline ends. From germline, CDR1 is SQVTM and CDR2 ANQGSEA. Each CDR3 protein gets one entry after TCRdb re-called the reads with MiXCR. The sample carries about 490,000 distinct CDR3 sequences, about 11% recorded once. The J gene is TRBJ1-3, the V gene TRBV29-1, with a possible D match to TRBD1 (6 bases). The receptor's source is a human donor in good health (CMV status not recorded). Some clones in this sample may be carry-over from other donors' samples. Input material: PBMCs. CDR3: CSVDSQGGNTIYF. The CDR3 DNA reads as TGCAGCGTTGATAGCCAGGGGGGAAACACCATATATTTT.